This T cell receptor (beta chain) was obtained from a study of blood T cell repertoires in COVID-19. As for the study in general: The study drew acute and convalescent COVID-19 samples from the United States, Italy and Spain.

The CDR3 consists of 13 residues. Trimming at V came to 6 bases and at J to 6 bases, leaving 6 bases not matched to a gene. The assay was immunoSEQ multiplex PCR, and TCRdb's table has in-frame clones only and misses some. The sample has approximately 310,000 clones; 70% to 90% are singletons. The TCR comes from a man aged 25 to 45 who had recovered from COVID-19. Input material: PBMCs or T cells enriched from blood (not recorded which). The rearrangement links TRBV12-3 or TRBV12-4 to TRBJ1-2, with 8 bases identical to TRBD1. DNA of the CDR3: TGTGCCAGCAGCCCGGACAGGGCAAATGGCTACACCTTC. Residues: CASSPDRANGYTF.